One sample yielded the 12 T cell receptor beta chains listed below, sequenced in a study of shared clonotypes between healthy human individuals. Only in-frame clones appear in the TCRdb table, and some are missing; sequencing was by immunoSEQ multiplex PCR. The sample has hundreds of thousands of clones; roughly 96% are singletons. Naive CD8 cells, CD45RO-negative and positively selected for CCR7, excluded terminally differentiated effector memory CD45RA+ cells. The sequencing sample was made of naive CD8+ T cells sorted from blood. These receptors came from a man between 25 and 39 years old in good health.

This sequence joins TRBV9 and TRBJ2-1, with TRBD1 as a possible D gene (6 bases). CDR3 length: 16 residues. Germline-derived CDR1 and CDR2 are SGDLS and YYNGEE. V lost 4 bases, J lost 0 bases, and 14 bases lay in between. CDR3 nucleotides: TGTGCCAGCAGCCTAAACAGGGAGAGCTCCTACAATGAGCAGTTCTTC. Translation gives CASSLNRESSYNEQFF.

The chain has TRBV4-1 and TRBJ2-2; D ambiguous. Trimming shortened V by 2 bases and J by 7 bases, and 8 bases separated the two germline ends. This CDR3 has 13 residues. Germline V CDR1 and CDR2: MGHRA, YSYEKL. DNA for the CDR3: TGCGCCAGCAGCCAAAACGAGGTCGGGGAGCTGTTTTTT. Encoded protein: CASSQNEVGELFF.

V and J are TRBV7-9 and TRBJ2-1; D is perhaps TRBD2 (7 bases). The V gene's germline CDR1 is SEHNR and CDR2 FQNEAQ (reference sequence). V lost 2 bases, J lost 4 bases, and 18 bases lay in between. This CDR3 is built from 17 residues. CDR3 DNA: TGTGCCAGCAGCTTACCGTCCTCAGGGGAGGGGTACAATGAGCAGTTCTTC. It yields the protein CASSLPSSGEGYNEQFF.

The rearrangement links TRBV7-8 to TRBJ2-1; weak D call: TRBD2 (5 bases). This CDR3 comprises 14 residues. Germline V lookup: CDR1 SGHVS, CDR2 FQNEAQ. V shed 5 bases and J shed 3 bases, with 11 bases lying between them. CDR3 in DNA: TGTGCCAGCAGCCAGGACTCATACTACAATGAGCAGTTCTTC. As protein: CASSQDSYYNEQFF.

This clone appeared once. The chain uses TRBV10-3 and TRBJ2-2; D gene unclear. The CDR3 has 18 amino acids. Trimming cost V 2 bases and J 5 bases, with 21 bases left between them. The V gene's germline CDR1 is ENHRY and CDR2 SYGVKD. CDR3 nucleotides: TGTGCCATCAGTGAGCGTGAGTTGACCTACTCGATGACCGGGGAGCTGTTTTTT. Its protein product is CAISERELTYSMTGELFF.

The V gene is TRBV15, the J gene TRBJ1-5; weak D call: TRBD1 (5 bases). This CDR3 spans 15 amino acids. Trimming shortened V by 0 bases and J by 5 bases, and 11 bases separated the two germline ends. From germline, CDR1 is LNHNV and CDR2 YYDKDF (reference sequence). The DNA for the CDR3 is TGTGCCACCAGCAGAGATCGGGGGTGGGATCAGCCCCAGCATTTT. It is translated as CATSRDRGWDQPQHF.

The CDR3 sequence: CASSSSLTGRETQYF. CDR3 nucleotide sequence: TGCGCCAGCAGCTCCTCCCTGACAGGGAGGGAGACCCAGTACTTC. The V call is TRBV5-1, the J call TRBJ2-5; D possibly corresponds to TRBD1 (7 bases). Trimming pared 3 bases from V and 5 bases from J, leaving 17 bases between. Germline V gene lookup returns CDR1 SGHRS and CDR2 YFSETQ. The CDR3 length is 15 residues.

V usage is TRBV15 and J usage is TRBJ2-5, with D unclear. The CDR3 loop spans 13 amino acids. Between the trimmed V and J ends, which lost 0 bases and 5 bases, there was a span of 7 bases. Germline CDR1 is LNHNV and CDR2 is YYDKDF (reference sequence). DNA for the CDR3: TGTGCCACCAGCAGAGATTTAATGGAGACCCAGTACTTC. It specifies CATSRDLMETQYF. The full variable domain, rest sourced from reference TRBV15 and TRBJ2-5, is DAMVIQNPRYQVTQFGKPVTLSCSQTLNHNVMYWYQQKSSQAPKLLFHYYDKDFNNEADTPDNFQSRRPNTSFCFLDIRSPGLGDTAMYLCATSRDLMETQYFGPGTRLLVL.

This chain joins TRBV5-1 and TRBJ2-3; TRBD2 agrees at 11 bases. CDR1 and CDR2 (germline): SGHRS, YFSETQ. The trim removed 0 bases at V and 3 bases at J, leaving 12 bases unmatched. The CDR3 loop spans 19 amino acids. The CDR3, as DNA: TGCGCCAGCAGCTTGGGGGCCCGGACTAGCGGGTTCGGTACAGATACGCAGTATTTT. It is translated as CASSLGARTSGFGTDTQYF.

This chain connects TRBV27 to TRBJ2-1; weak D call: TRBD2 (6 bases). Trimming pared 6 bases from V and 8 bases from J, leaving 14 bases between. The CDR3 runs 13 residues. Germline lookup yields CDR1 MNHEY and CDR2 SMNVEV (reference sequence). The chain's CDR3 is CASREGLQDEQFF. For the CDR3, the DNA is TGTGCCAGCAGGGAGGGCCTGCAGGATGAGCAGTTCTTC.

This chain joins TRBV28 and TRBJ1-5; D remains ambiguous. Germline V lookup: CDR1 MDHEN, CDR2 SYDVKM. Trimming took 2 bases from V and 7 from J, leaving 15 bases between them. The CDR3 consists of 15 residues. CDR3 residues: CASSLGVTGGQPQHF. CDR3 nucleotides: TGTGCCAGCAGTTTAGGGGTGACGGGCGGACAGCCCCAGCATTTT.

The chain has TRBV5-4 and TRBJ2-5; 9 bases are a match to TRBD1. The CDR3 is 19 residues long. Trimming removed 3 bases from V and 2 bases from J; junction bases left unmatched: 17. In germline, CDR1 is SGHNT, CDR2 YYREEE (reference sequence). The CDR3 region has the DNA TGTGCCAGCAGCTGGGAGCCCGGTCCGGGACAGGGCTCACAAGAGACCCAGTACTTC. It specifies CASSWEPGPGQGSQETQYF.